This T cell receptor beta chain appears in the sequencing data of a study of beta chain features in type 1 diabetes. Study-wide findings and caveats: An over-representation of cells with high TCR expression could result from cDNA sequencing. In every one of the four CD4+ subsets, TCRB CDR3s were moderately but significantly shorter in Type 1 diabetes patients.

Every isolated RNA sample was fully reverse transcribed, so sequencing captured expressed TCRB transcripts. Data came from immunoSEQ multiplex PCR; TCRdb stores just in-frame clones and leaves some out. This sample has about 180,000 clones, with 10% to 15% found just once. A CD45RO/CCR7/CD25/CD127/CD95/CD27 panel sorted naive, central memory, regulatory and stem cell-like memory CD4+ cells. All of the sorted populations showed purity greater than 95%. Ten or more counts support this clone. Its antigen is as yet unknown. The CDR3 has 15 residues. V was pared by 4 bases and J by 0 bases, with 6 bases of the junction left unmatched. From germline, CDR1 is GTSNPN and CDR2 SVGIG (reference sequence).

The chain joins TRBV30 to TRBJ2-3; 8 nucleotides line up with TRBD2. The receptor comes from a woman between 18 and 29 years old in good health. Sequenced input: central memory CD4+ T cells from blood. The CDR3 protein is CAWIQRELSTDTQYF. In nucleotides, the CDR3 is TGTGCCTGGATCCAGCGGGAGTTGAGCACAGATACGCAGTATTTT.